The rows below give T cell receptor beta chains drawn from one sample of a study of T cell repertoires in cytomegalovirus infection. Antigen specificity for these receptors is unknown. Via MiXCR, TCRdb re-called the reads, giving one row per CDR3 protein. The top ten clones hold roughly 13% of a sample with approximately 990,000 distinct CDR3 sequences, 30% to 40% of them seen once. The input for sequencing was cultured CD8+ T cells from PBMCs, taken from culture after CMV antigen stimulation. The receptors were gathered from a human donor in good health (CMV status not recorded). Some clones in this sample may be carry-over from other donors' samples. Both conserved end residues are part of each CDR3. Clone size is stated in some rows and not others, as once, few, many or a class when expanded.

CDR3 protein,V gene,clone size,J gene
CASSLEGYGTSGSYNEQFF,TRBV7-2,-,TRBJ2-1
CASSLGLGGNSPLHF,TRBV4-3,-,TRBJ1-6
CAISEDDSYNSPLHF,TRBV10-3,few,TRBJ1-6
CASTRRTEAFF,TRBV6-2/TRBV6-3,-,TRBJ1-1
CASSQLDGNEQFF,TRBV7-8,many,TRBJ2-1
CASSPPDYNNEQFF,TRBV12-3/TRBV12-4,-,TRBJ2-1
CASSRSDAPYEQYF,TRBV5-4,-,TRBJ2-7
CSARFSPGSSYNEQFF,TRBV20-1,-,TRBJ2-1
CASSQDSGVGNTIYF,TRBV4-1,-,TRBJ1-3
CASSFPSVDNEQFF,TRBV12-3/TRBV12-4,-,TRBJ2-1
CASSHRQGAYTQYF,TRBV7-8,few,TRBJ2-3
CASSEVWGETQYF,TRBV6-1,few,TRBJ2-5
CASSPGLAGGSTDTQYF,TRBV7-2,few,TRBJ2-3
CASLSGGGSNEQFF,TRBV27,-,TRBJ2-1
CASSTRVAPYNEQFF,TRBV7-6,many,TRBJ2-1
CASSLVFEATEAFF,TRBV5-1,-,TRBJ1-1
CTSSPPGEETQYF,TRBV7-8,-,TRBJ2-5
CASSLLRGQKNTEAFF,TRBV7-3,-,TRBJ1-1
CASSYSMRSWGYTF,TRBV6-2/TRBV6-3,-,TRBJ1-2
CASSPGQGAEAFF,TRBV7-9,many,TRBJ1-1
CASSPRGRWAYNEQFF,TRBV3-1,few,TRBJ2-1
CSVDRDQWPNNEQFF,TRBV29-1,-,TRBJ2-1
CASSYGYMGSGNTIYF,TRBV6-5,-,TRBJ1-3
CSARPANTGELFF,TRBV20-1,-,TRBJ2-2
CASAAAGELFF,TRBV19,-,TRBJ2-2
CSVEDSGQARATQYF,TRBV29-1,-,TRBJ2-5
CASSLRTSGPYNEQFF,TRBV12-3/TRBV12-4,few,TRBJ2-1
CASSIPPTGASTEAFF,TRBV19,few,TRBJ1-1
CASSTLRDRGNQPQHF,TRBV6-2/TRBV6-3,few,TRBJ1-5
CANSFGGDDEQFF,TRBV6-2/TRBV6-3,-,TRBJ2-1
CASSSEGGGAWRDF,TRBV7-2,many,TRBJ2-3
CASSLLGGRLILNEQFF,TRBV4-1,many,TRBJ2-1
CASSERAGNYNSPLHF,TRBV25-1,-,TRBJ1-6
CAISDIGTSGEKSFYEQYF,TRBV10-3,few,TRBJ2-7
CASSYMASSNLYYTDTQYF,TRBV6-2/TRBV6-3,-,TRBJ2-3
CASSYRERQGESEAFF,TRBV6-5,-,TRBJ1-1
CASSQEPGNPGANVLTF,TRBV4-1,-,TRBJ2-6
CASSVLAGGFSEQETQYF,TRBV7-8,many,TRBJ2-5
CASSLRVVGEQFF,TRBV7-9,few,TRBJ2-1
CASSLTSTGSPWGANYGYTF,TRBV5-3,-,TRBJ1-2
CASSLAKRQAADYGYTF,TRBV7-6,once,TRBJ1-2